Below are 17 T cell receptor beta chains sequenced from a single sample in a study of breast tumors, draining lymph nodes, adjacent tissues. TCRdb itself ran the multiplex PCR reads through MiXCR, one entry per CDR3 protein. The table lists around 150,000 distinct CDR3 sequences, around 20% of them singletons. The lymph nodes were axillary draining lymph nodes from breast cancer patients. Sequencing used axillary lymph node tissue. These receptors were obtained from a female donor with breast cancer. Some clones in this sample may be carry-over from other donors' samples.

This clonotype came up many times. The chain employs TRBV7-8 and TRBJ1-2; the D gene is possibly TRBD1 (5 bases). Trimming shortened V by 1 base and J by 4 bases, and 13 bases separated the two germline ends. The CDR3 extends over 15 amino acids. Per germline, CDR1 SGHVS and CDR2 FQNEAQ. The DNA for the CDR3 is TGTGCCAGCAGCTTAGGCCTGCTCGGGGCCTATGGCTACACCTTC. Translation gives CASSLGLLGAYGYTF.

This clonotype appeared many times. This chain links TRBV6-5 with TRBJ2-3; 10 nucleotides align to TRBD2. J was trimmed by 0 bases and V by 10 bases; bases with no gene match: 10. The germline gives CDR1 MNHEY, CDR2 SVGAGI. The CDR3 is 16 residues long. CDR3 in DNA: TGTGCCACCGTGGCTAGCGGGAGCCCTAGCACAGATACGCAGTATTTT. Its translation is CATVASGSPSTDTQYF.

This chain joins TRBV20-1 and TRBJ1-3, with D unclear. This CDR3 has 13 residues. Germline-derived CDR1 and CDR2 are DFQATT and SNEGSKA (reference sequence). V gave up 2 bases and J gave up 2 bases, with 7 bases separating them. CDR3 in amino acids: CSARFQAGNTIYF. In DNA, the CDR3 is TGCAGTGCTAGATTCCAGGCTGGAAACACCATATATTTT.

A few counts support this clonotype. The V and J genes are TRBV3-1 and TRBJ2-2, with a tentative D call TRBD1 (6 bases). Trimming pared 8 bases from V and 0 bases from J, leaving 13 bases between. Germline V gene data show CDR1 as LGHDT and CDR2 as YNNKEL (reference sequence). The length of the CDR3 is 15 residues. The CDR3 DNA sequence: TGTGCCAGCGGCATGGGACACACGAACACCGGGGAGCTGTTTTTT. Protein: CASGMGHTNTGELFF.

This clonotype was seen at least ten times. V gene TRBV7-2 combines with J gene TRBJ1-2; no reliable D call. Per the germline V gene, CDR1 is SGHTA and CDR2 is FQGNSA. V lost 1 base to trimming and J lost 5 bases, with 14 bases between them. The CDR3 runs to 15 residues. The CDR3 sequence is CASSLVWSDYYGYTF. Here the CDR3 DNA reads TGTGCCAGCAGCTTAGTTTGGTCAGATTATTATGGCTACACCTTC.

There are many counts of this clonotype. The chain couples TRBV20-1 to TRBJ2-5; D possibly corresponds to TRBD1 (5 bases). The V end lost 5 bases, the J end lost 3 bases, and 16 bases lay between the germline ends. Germline assignment: CDR1 DFQATT and CDR2 SNEGSKA (reference sequence). This CDR3 is 14 amino acids long. CDR3 region: CSAPIRKDKETQYF. CDR3 DNA: TGCAGTGCTCCTATACGTAAGGACAAAGAGACCCAGTACTTC.

The CDR3 DNA reads TGTGCCAGCAGTTTACCGGGCATTCAGTACTTC. Translation: CASSLPGIQYF. The chain uses TRBV6-2 or TRBV6-3 and TRBJ2-4; D not resolved. The germline V gene has CDR1 MNHEY and CDR2 SVGEGT. This CDR3 is 11 amino acids long. Trimming stripped 4 bases from V and 9 bases from J, with 7 bases between.

This clonotype was found many times. The chain joins TRBV5-1 to TRBJ2-5; D gene unclear. The V end lost 0 bases, the J end lost 0 bases, and 6 bases lay between the germline ends. This CDR3 comprises 14 residues. Per the germline V gene, CDR1 is SGHRS and CDR2 is YFSETQ. CDR3 in amino acids: CASSLGVNQETQYF. In DNA form, the CDR3 reads TGCGCCAGCAGCTTGGGGGTGAACCAAGAGACCCAGTACTTC.

This clonotype appeared many times. The chain uses TRBV7-2 and TRBJ2-7, with D unresolved. The CDR3 runs to 13 residues. V gave up 1 base and J gave up 6 bases, with 10 bases separating them. CDR1 SGHTA and CDR2 FQGNSA come from the germline V gene. CDR3 DNA sequence: TGTGCCAGCAGCTTAGGCTTGAATCGCGAGCAGTACTTC. Amino acid sequence: CASSLGLNREQYF.

This clonotype has ten or more counts. This sequence joins TRBV5-5 and TRBJ2-1; 13 bases agree with TRBD2. The CDR3 is made up of 17 amino acids. Germline CDR1 and CDR2: SGHKS and YYEKEE (reference sequence). With 4 bases clipped from V and 12 bases from J, the junction kept 16 bases outside the gene matches. In DNA, the CDR3 is TGTGCCAGCAGCCCTCAGGCGGGACTAGCGGGAACGGTAGGGCAGTTCTTC. It specifies CASSPQAGLAGTVGQFF.

This clonotype was recorded at least ten times. J is TRBJ2-1 and V is TRBV7-2, with D possibly TRBD1 on 5 matching bases. The CDR3 covers 13 residues. CDR1 is SGHTA, CDR2 FQGNSA, per germline. The V gene lost 8 bases and the J gene lost 7 bases, with 15 bases spanning the gap. CDR3 protein: CASGALGLNEQFF. The DNA for the CDR3 is TGTGCCAGCGGGGCTCTTGGTTTGAATGAGCAGTTCTTC.

Many counts were recorded for this clonotype. The V call is TRBV5-1, the J call TRBJ2-5, with D perhaps given as TRBD1 or TRBD2 (5 bases each). CDR3 size: 11 residues. The V end lost 4 bases, the J end lost 14 bases, and 15 bases lay between the germline ends. Germline V gene sequence: CDR1 SGHRS, CDR2 YFSETQ. This chain's CDR3 is CASSTPGPLYF. The CDR3 bases are TGCGCCAGCAGCACACCGGGACCATTATACTTC. Drawing the rest from reference TRBV5-1 and TRBJ2-5, the complete variable domain is KAGVTQTPRYLIKTRGQQVTLSCSPISGHRSVSWYQQTPGQGLQFLFEYFSETQRNKGNFPGRFSGRQFSNSRSEMNVSTLELGDSALYLCASSTPGPLYFGPGTRLLVL.

With respect to this clonotype: Given a much more abundant clone one base away, this may be a read error. The chain links TRBV5-1 to TRBJ2-1; D unclear. There are 12 residues in the CDR3. Germline V gene lookup returns CDR1 SGHRS and CDR2 YFSETQ. Written as DNA, the CDR3 is TGCGACAGCAGCTTGCAATACAATGAGCAGTTCTTC. This codes for CDSSLQYNEQFF.

A note on this clonotype: A clone one base away is much larger, so this may be a read error. The chain has TRBV5-1 and TRBJ2-3; TRBD2 is a possible D gene (7 bases). CDR1 and CDR2 from the germline V gene are SGHRS and YFSETQ. This CDR3 contains 14 residues. Between the trimmed V and J ends, which lost 0 bases and 4 bases, there was a span of 9 bases. CDR3 coding DNA: TGCGCCAGCAGCTTGGACGGGGGGCCAGATACGCAGTATTTT. Amino acid sequence: CASSLDGGPDTQYF. The full variable domain, its missing parts supplied by reference TRBV5-1 and TRBJ2-3, is KAGVTQTPRYLIKTRGQQVTLSCSPISGHRSVSWYQQTPGQGLQFLFEYFSETQRNKGNFPGRFSGRQFSNSRSEMNVSTLELGDSALYLCASSLDGGPDTQYFGPGTRLTVL.

Only a few counts were recorded for this clonotype. The CDR3 protein is CASSPGQGGNTIYF. As DNA, the CDR3 is TGTGCCAGCAGTCCCGGACAGGGAGGAAACACCATATATTTT. This rearrangement joins TRBV6-2 or TRBV6-3 to TRBJ1-3, with TRBD1 matching 8 bases. V gave up 5 bases and J gave up 4 bases; unmatched junction bases: 4. Germline values: CDR1 MNHEY, CDR2 SVGEGT. The CDR3 loop spans 14 amino acids.

Worth noting for this clonotype: A clone one base away is much larger, so this may be a read error. The chain uses TRBV12-3 or TRBV12-4 and TRBJ2-1; 12 bases agree with TRBD2. V lost 6 bases and J lost 4; bases outside the gene matches: 13. The CDR3 consists of 18 residues. CDR3 in DNA: TGTGCCAGCAGCCGGGGCCGCCCGACTAGCGGGAGTTACAATGAGCAGTTCTTC. Translating gives CASSRGRPTSGSYNEQFF.

Worth noting for this clonotype: A read error may explain this, as a much larger clone is one base away. The chain combines TRBV5-1 with TRBJ2-7; 8 nucleotides agree with TRBD2. The V gene's germline CDR1 is SGHRS and CDR2 YFSETQ. The CDR3 length is 13 residues. V was clipped by 5 bases and J by 2 bases; unmatched bases: 3. As DNA, the CDR3 is TGCGCCAGCAGGAGCGGGAGTGCCTACGAGCAGTACTTC. It is translated as CASRSGSAYEQYF.